This entry lists 5 T cell receptor beta chains sequenced from one sample in a study of blood T cell repertoires in COVID-19. TCRdb's copy holds only in-frame clones and misses some; the assay was immunoSEQ multiplex PCR. The table shows more than 250,000 clones, with 86% occurring only once. Sequencing used peripheral blood. The source of these receptors is a woman younger than 45 who had recovered from COVID-19.

This clone was detected only once. DNA for the CDR3: TGCGCCAGCAGCCAACGGACAGAGAGCTCCTACGAGCAGTACTTC. Encoded protein: CASSQRTESSYEQYF. The V and J genes are TRBV4-1 and TRBJ2-7; D is possibly TRBD1 (6 bases). V was clipped by 2 bases and J by 0 bases, with 11 bases between them. Looked up from germline, CDR1 is MGHRA and CDR2 is YSYEKL. The CDR3 length is 15 residues.

The chain is built from TRBV5-6 and TRBJ1-2, with 8 bases identical to TRBD1. The CDR3 contains 14 residues. With V trimmed by 3 bases and J by 3 bases, 4 bases remained unmatched. Germline CDR1 reads SGHDT; CDR2 reads YYEEEE. CDR3 loop: CASSSPGGHYGYTF. CDR3 nucleotide sequence: TGTGCCAGCAGCTCGCCAGGGGGCCACTATGGCTACACCTTC.

The CDR3 DNA is TGTGCCAGCAGTTCACCCGGGACTACCAACAATGAGCAGTTCTTC. Protein: CASSSPGTTNNEQFF. The V gene is TRBV28, the J gene TRBJ2-1, with 7 bases aligning to TRBD2. Trimming took 4 bases from V and 5 from J; bases not matched to a gene: 8. There are 15 residues in the CDR3. From germline, CDR1 is MDHEN and CDR2 SYDVKM.

The chain recombines TRBV5-4 with TRBJ2-1, with TRBD2 matching 11 bases. V was pared by 0 bases and J by 7 bases, with 6 bases of the junction left unmatched. Looked up from germline, CDR1 is SGHNT and CDR2 is YYREEE (reference sequence). This CDR3 spans 16 amino acids. The CDR3 DNA is TGTGCCAGCAGCTTGGTGTGGCTAGCGGGAGGAAATGAGCAGTTCTTC. Translating it yields CASSLVWLAGGNEQFF.

This chain uses TRBV5-1 with TRBJ1-1, with a tentative D call TRBD1 (6 bases). Trimming pared 3 bases from V and 4 bases from J, leaving 16 bases between. Looked up from germline, CDR1 is SGHRS and CDR2 is YFSETQ. The length of the CDR3 is 15 residues. The chain's CDR3 is CASSSSGGLGTEAFF. CDR3 in DNA: TGCGCCAGCAGCTCGAGCGGGGGGCTAGGCACTGAAGCTTTCTTT.